The 10 T cell receptor beta chains below come from one sample, sequenced in a study of blood T cell repertoires in COVID-19. Clones were sequenced by immunoSEQ multiplex PCR, and TCRdb holds only the in-frame ones, with some missing. In the table there are approximately 250,000 clones, about 88% of which are singletons. The sample consisted of peripheral blood. All receptors derive from a man aged 18 to 29 with active or convalescent COVID-19.

The genes are TRBV7-3 and TRBJ2-1; D may be TRBD2 (5 bases). CDR1 and CDR2 (germline): SGHTA, FQGTGA. The CDR3 has 13 residues. V was clipped by 2 bases and J by 10 bases, with 12 bases between them. CDR3 residues: CASSLGGLREQFF. Here the CDR3 DNA reads TGTGCCAGCAGCTTAGGAGGACTCCGAGAGCAGTTCTTC.

This chain joins TRBV4-2 and TRBJ2-5; tentatively, D is TRBD2 (6 bases). V lost 0 bases, J lost 2 bases, and 13 bases lay in between. CDR1 is LGHNA, CDR2 YNFKEQ, per germline. CDR3 length equals 16 residues. The CDR3 protein is CASSQEVGRGQETQYF. The CDR3 bases are TGTGCCAGCAGCCAAGAGGTTGGGCGGGGTCAAGAGACCCAGTACTTC.

The rearrangement links TRBV6-6 to TRBJ2-3, with TRBD2 matching 7 bases. The CDR3 sequence is 15 residues long. V shed 5 bases, J shed 5 bases, and the junction held 10 bases outside the gene matches. Germline loops: CDR1 MNHNY, CDR2 SVGAGI (reference sequence). CDR3 in amino acids: CASSPVGGGRDTQYF. In DNA, the CDR3 is TGTGCCAGCAGTCCCGTCGGCGGGGGTAGAGATACGCAGTATTTT.

This chain uses TRBV6-2 or TRBV6-3 with TRBJ2-7; D uncertain. Looked up from germline, CDR1 is MNHEY and CDR2 is SVGEGT. Trimming pared 6 bases from V and 2 bases from J, leaving 17 bases between. The CDR3 totals 15 residues. The chain's CDR3 is CASSSYIAATYEQYF. CDR3 in DNA: TGTGCCAGCAGCTCCTATATAGCCGCTACCTACGAGCAGTACTTC.

This sequence joins TRBV6-5 and TRBJ1-1, with D possibly matching TRBD1 (5 bases). V lost 8 bases and J lost 4, with 17 bases in between. The CDR3 runs to 14 residues. The V gene's germline CDR1 is MNHEY and CDR2 SVGAGI. CDR3 amino acids: CASSPGRRGTEAFF. CDR3 sequence (DNA): TGTGCCAGCTCCCCTGGTAGAAGGGGCACTGAAGCTTTCTTT.

The chain links TRBV9 to TRBJ2-3, with D perhaps TRBD2 (6 bases). CDR1 is SGDLS and CDR2 is YYNGEE in the germline V gene. V lost 3 bases and J lost 2, with 19 bases in between. The CDR3 runs 17 residues. The DNA for the CDR3 is TGTGCCAGCAGCGAAACTGAACGGGGGAGCTACACAGATACGCAGTATTTT. Encoded protein: CASSETERGSYTDTQYF.

The table lists this clone with a few counts. Written as DNA, the CDR3 is TGTGCCAGCAGCTTTCTACAATATCGGGAGGACACTGAAGCTTTCTTT. Translation: CASSFLQYREDTEAFF. The chain employs TRBV7-9 and TRBJ1-1; D call uncertain. The germline CDR1 and CDR2 sequences are SEHNR and FQNEAQ (reference sequence). Trimming shortened V by 3 bases and J by 3 bases, and 17 bases separated the two germline ends. This CDR3 spans 16 amino acids. The full variable domain, completed using reference TRBV7-9 and TRBJ1-1, is DTGVSQNPRHKITKRGQNVTFRCDPISEHNRLYWYRQTLGQGPEFLTYFQNEAQLEKSRLLSDRFSAERPKGSFSTLEIQRTEQGDSAMYLCASSFLQYREDTEAFFGQGTRLTVV.

The rearrangement joins TRBV28 to TRBJ2-3, with TRBD2 matching over 9 bases. V trimming: 7 bases; J trimming: 2 bases; junction bases outside the gene matches: 7. This CDR3 contains 15 residues. The V gene's germline CDR1 is MDHEN and CDR2 SYDVKM. The CDR3 spells CASNIAGAHTDTQYF. The CDR3 DNA follows: TGTGCCAGCAACATAGCGGGGGCCCACACAGATACGCAGTATTTT. The full variable domain, completed using reference TRBV28 and TRBJ2-3, is DVKVTQSSRYLVKRTGEKVFLECVQDMDHENMFWYRQDPGLGLRLIYFSYDVKMKEKGDIPEGYSVSREKKERFSLILESASTNQTSMYLCASNIAGAHTDTQYFGPGTRLTVL.

This rearrangement joins TRBV5-1 to TRBJ1-3, with D perhaps TRBD1 (6 bases). Germline CDR1 and CDR2: SGHRS and YFSETQ. This CDR3 comprises 17 residues. Trimming cost V 5 bases and J 2 bases, with 20 bases left between them. The CDR3 DNA sequence: TGCGCCAGCAGTCGACAGGTGGATCCATCTCCTGGAAACACCATATATTTT. Translation: CASSRQVDPSPGNTIYF.

This clone came up once. This sequence joins TRBV20-1 and TRBJ2-1; 9 nucleotides line up with TRBD1. The ends lost 3 bases at V and 7 bases at J; junction bases unmatched: 7. CDR1 is DFQATT and CDR2 is SNEGSKA in the germline V gene (reference sequence). CDR3 length: 14 residues. The CDR3 protein is CSASLDRGFNEQFF. The CDR3 bases are TGCAGTGCTAGTTTGGACAGGGGATTTAATGAGCAGTTCTTC.